This record concerns one TCR beta chain sequence. The sample comes from a study of T cells in localized non-small cell lung cancer. Profiled with immunoSEQ multiplex PCR; TCRdb holds only in-frame clones, not every one. This sample yields around 91,000 clones, of which approximately 86% are seen a single time; approximately 15% belongs to the top ten. The germline V and J ends were trimmed by 0 bases and 5 bases, with 11 bases remaining between them. The CDR3 length is 15 residues. The germline CDR1 and CDR2 sequences are SGHRS and YFSETQ. The chain uses TRBV5-1 and TRBJ2-2; no clear D. The TCR was taken from a man aged 40 to 70 with stage I squamous cell lung carcinoma. The source material was peripheral blood, sampled before any cancer treatment. CDR3 nucleotide sequence: TGCGCCAGCAGCTTGGGTAGGGATTATACCGGGGAGCTGTTTTTT. This codes for CASSLGRDYTGELFF.